This record covers a single T cell receptor (beta chain). Only in-frame clones appear in the TCRdb table, and some are missing; sequencing was by immunoSEQ multiplex PCR. The sample yields about 380,000 clones, 85% seen once. These data are taken from a study of blood T cell repertoires in COVID-19. Overall study context: Whether acute or convalescent, the COVID-19 samples came from the United States, Italy and Spain.

This CDR3 spans 10 amino acids. V dropped 6 bases and J dropped 3 bases, with 3 bases sitting between them. The germline gives CDR1 MNHNY, CDR2 SVGAGI (reference sequence). This chain joins TRBV6-6 and TRBJ2-7; no firm D call. The clonotype comes from a woman between 18 and 29 years old with acute or convalescent COVID-19. The sequenced sample was peripheral blood. The CDR3 DNA is TGTGCCAGCAGCGGCTACGAGCAGTACTTC. This gives the protein CASSGYEQYF.